Listed below are T cell receptor beta chains from one sample, sequenced in a study of blood T cell repertoires in COVID-19. This table comes from immunoSEQ multiplex PCR, and its TCRdb copy is limited to in-frame clones, with some not included. The table records over 350,000 clones, approximately 91% of them present only once. The specimen sequenced was PBMCs or T cells enriched from blood (not recorded which). All receptors come from a woman aged 40 to 49 who had been exposed to COVID-19. The CDR3 runs from the conserved cysteine through the conserved F or W. The D gene is left open where the match is weak. Rows give clone size only sometimes, using once, few, many, or a class for an expanded clone.

cdr3_length	clone_size	d_call	v_call	j_call	cdr3_nt	cdr3_aa
12	once	-	TRBV29-1	TRBJ1-1	TGCAGCGTTGACCCCGGGTCCGGTGAAGCTTTCTTT	CSVDPGSGEAFF
15	-	-	TRBV4-3	TRBJ1-2	TGCGCCAGCAGCCAAGACCGGACGGGGAACTATGGCTACACCTTC	CASSQDRTGNYGYTF
13	-	TRBD1	TRBV2	TRBJ1-4	TGTGCCAGCAAGACCGGGACAGGTGAAAAACTGTTTTTT	CASKTGTGEKLFF
15	-	-	TRBV6-5	TRBJ1-1	TGTGCCAGCATAAGGTATGGGCAGCTGAACACTGAAGCTTTCTTT	CASIRYGQLNTEAFF
12	-	TRBD1	TRBV3-1/TRBV3-2	TRBJ1-2	TGTGCCAGCAGCCCTGACAGGGTTGGCTACACCTTC	CASSPDRVGYTF
16	once	-	TRBV3-1/TRBV3-2	TRBJ1-6	TGTGCCAGCAGCCAGGTGTCGGTCAGGGTAGATTCACCCCTCCACTTT	CASSQVSVRVDSPLHF
12	-	-	TRBV7-7	TRBJ1-5	TGTGCTAGCAGCTGCGGGGGGAAGCCCCAGCATTTT	CASSCGGKPQHF
16	-	TRBD1	TRBV4-1	TRBJ1-2	TGCGCCAGCAGTTACGTCCTGGGACAGGGCCACTATGGCTACACCTTC	CASSYVLGQGHYGYTF
17	-	TRBD1	TRBV14	TRBJ2-7	TGTGCCAGCAGCCAAGCCTTAGGGACAGGACGACGCTACGAGCAGTACTTC	CASSQALGTGRRYEQYF
16	-	-	TRBV3-1/TRBV3-2	TRBJ1-2	TGTGCCAGCAGCCCCCGTAGACAGGCACCCTCCTATGGCTACACCTTC	CASSPRRQAPSYGYTF
16	-	TRBD1	TRBV3-1/TRBV3-2	TRBJ2-5	TGTGCCAGCAGCCAAGCGGTCCGACAGGGGGGGGAGACCCAGTACTTC	CASSQAVRQGGETQYF
11	-	-	TRBV29-1	TRBJ1-1	TGCAGCGTTGATATGAACACTGAAGCTTTCTTT	CSVDMNTEAFF
14	-	-	TRBV5-6	TRBJ2-7	TGTGCCAGCAGCTTGGGTGGAATCCAGCGCGAGCAGTACTTC	CASSLGGIQREQYF
11	-	-	TRBV25-1	TRBJ1-3	TGTGCCAGCAGTCAGGGGAACACCATATATTTT	CASSQGNTIYF
15	-	-	TRBV5-6	TRBJ1-1	TGTGCCAGCACCCGGTGGGGAGGCATGAACACTGAAGCTTTCTTT	CASTRWGGMNTEAFF
13	-	-	TRBV15	TRBJ1-2	TGTGCCACCAGCACTACGATCGGCTATGGCTACACCTTC	CATSTTIGYGYTF
15	-	TRBD1	TRBV5-1	TRBJ1-6	TGCGCCAGCAGCTTGGGGGGACAGGGCCTTTCACCCCTCCACTTT	CASSLGGQGLSPLHF
13	-	-	TRBV5-1	TRBJ1-1	TGCGCCAGCAGCTTGGACGGGGGGACTGAAGCTTTCTTT	CASSLDGGTEAFF
14	-	-	TRBV5-1	TRBJ2-7	TGCGCCAGCAGTCCTATTCTTCCCCAGGTTGGGCAGTACTTC	CASSPILPQVGQYF
15	-	-	TRBV7-9	TRBJ1-1	TGTGCCAGCAGCTTTGGAGACCGAATGAACACTGAAGCTTTCTTT	CASSFGDRMNTEAFF
12	-	-	TRBV29-1	TRBJ1-2	TGCAGCGTCGTAATGGAGGGCGGTGGCTACACCTTC	CSVVMEGGGYTF
16	-	-	TRBV11-3	TRBJ1-4	TGTGCCAGCAGCTTAGAACTGCAGCCTAATCAGGGAAAACTGTTTTTT	CASSLELQPNQGKLFF
16	-	TRBD1	TRBV2	TRBJ1-5	TGTGCCAGCAGTGAAGGTCTCGGACAGGGCAATCAGCCCCAGCATTTT	CASSEGLGQGNQPQHF
13	-	-	TRBV18	TRBJ2-7	TGTGCCAGCTCACCAGTCCCGGGGTACGAGCAGTACTTC	CASSPVPGYEQYF
14	many	-	TRBV5-5	TRBJ1-2	TGTGCCAGCAGCTTGGACAGGGTTAACTATGGCTACACCTTC	CASSLDRVNYGYTF
14	-	-	TRBV27	TRBJ1-1	TGTGCCAGCAGTTTTCGGCGGGGGAACACTGAAGCTTTCTTT	CASSFRRGNTEAFF
16	-	-	TRBV4-1	TRBJ1-2	TGCGCCAGCAGCCAAGAGGGAGGAGGGGTGGCGTATGGCTACACCTTC	CASSQEGGGVAYGYTF
14	-	-	TRBV27	TRBJ2-5	TGTGCCAGCAGTCCCCGGACTGTGGGGGAGACCCAGTACTTC	CASSPRTVGETQYF